The 14 T cell receptor beta chains presented below share a single source sample, sequenced in a study of T-cell reconstitution after alpha-beta-depleted transplantation in children. As it was prepared, the TCRbeta library received unique molecular identifiers. MiXCR, run by TCRdb on the PCR reads, gives a single entry per CDR3 protein. Of approximately 130,000 distinct CDR3 sequences listed, roughly 10% were seen once; the top ten hold less than 25%. The specimen comprised PBMCs, mostly from graft donor cells, sampled 180 days after TCRalphabeta/CD19-depleted stem cell transplant. All receptors come from a girl under two years old who had a stem cell transplant for combined immunodeficiency, so the T cells may come from the graft donor.

This clonotype was seen only a few times. The chain is built from TRBV5-1 and TRBJ2-7, with D tentatively TRBD1 (6 bases). CDR1 and CDR2 (germline): SGHRS, YFSETQ. The CDR3 is 13 amino acids. V gave up 2 bases and J gave up 2 bases, with 8 bases separating them. The CDR3 bases are TGCGCCAGCAGCTTCAGGACAGCCTACGAGCAGTACTTC. It translates to CASSFRTAYEQYF. Using reference TRBV5-1 and TRBJ2-7 for the parts outside the CDR3, the full variable domain is KAGVTQTPRYLIKTRGQQVTLSCSPISGHRSVSWYQQTPGQGLQFLFEYFSETQRNKGNFPGRFSGRQFSNSRSEMNVSTLELGDSALYLCASSFRTAYEQYFGPGTRLTVT.

V usage is TRBV5-6 and J usage is TRBJ1-1; D call uncertain. V was clipped by 0 bases and J by 0 bases, with 12 bases between them. The germline gives CDR1 SGHDT, CDR2 YYEEEE. The length of the CDR3 is 16 residues. The CDR3 DNA follows: TGTGCCAGCAGCTTGGGGGTGGTCTCCATGAACACTGAAGCTTTCTTT. It is translated as CASSLGVVSMNTEAFF.

This clonotype was seen a few times. This rearrangement joins TRBV20-1 to TRBJ2-7; 8 positions match TRBD1. This CDR3 has 14 amino acids. J gave up 7 bases and V 6 bases, and 14 bases lay outside the gene matches. Germline CDR1 and CDR2: DFQATT and SNEGSKA (reference sequence). This CDR3 is CSAVPGTGGREQYF. CDR3 DNA sequence: TGCAGTGCAGTCCCCGGGACAGGCGGTCGTGAGCAGTACTTC.

The CDR3 loop reads CASSRQLSPMVEETQYF. DNA for the CDR3: TGTGCCAGCAGTCGTCAGCTCTCTCCCATGGTCGAAGAGACCCAGTACTTC. This chain uses TRBV12-3 or TRBV12-4 with TRBJ2-5; D is ambiguous. V gave up 5 bases and J gave up 3 bases, with 22 bases separating them. This CDR3 spans 17 amino acids.

This clonotype has more than one count but fewer than ten. The V call is TRBV20-1, the J call TRBJ2-3; tentatively, D is TRBD2 (6 bases). The CDR3 is 15 amino acids. Per the germline V gene, CDR1 is DFQATT and CDR2 is SNEGSKA (reference sequence). V was cut by 5 bases and J by 2 bases, with 17 bases left in between. The chain's CDR3 is CSARRIRGTTDTQYF. In DNA form, the CDR3 reads TGCAGTGCTCGACGGATCCGGGGGACCACAGATACGCAGTATTTT.

In this sample, this clonotype turned up a few times. The gene calls are TRBV25-1 and TRBJ2-5; possibly TRBD1 for D (5 bases). The length of the CDR3 is 13 residues. Trimming cost V 8 bases and J 5 bases, with 15 bases left between them. Germline-derived CDR1 and CDR2 are MGHDK and SYGVNS. In DNA form, the CDR3 reads TGTGCCAGCGGTTACAGGTCAGATGAGACCCAGTACTTC. It is translated as CASGYRSDETQYF.

This clonotype was detected a few times. V and J are TRBV5-6 and TRBJ2-1; a possible D gene is TRBD2 (6 bases). CDR1 and CDR2 from the germline V gene are SGHDT and YYEEEE. V was shortened by 5 bases and J by 4 bases, with 10 bases between the two germline ends. This CDR3 is built from 13 residues. In DNA, the CDR3 is TGTGCCAGCAGGCCCGGGGGTTACAATGAGCAGTTCTTC. Its protein is CASRPGGYNEQFF.

This clonotype has more than one count but fewer than ten. The CDR3 sequence: CASKVGASRDTGELFF. CDR3 in DNA: TGTGCCAGCAAAGTCGGGGCTAGCCGTGACACCGGGGAGCTGTTTTTT. This rearrangement joins TRBV12-3 or TRBV12-4 to TRBJ2-2, with D possibly being TRBD1 or TRBD2 (5 bases each). Trimming shortened V by 7 bases and J by 3 bases, and 18 bases separated the two germline ends. This CDR3 is built from 16 residues.

This clonotype came up once. V usage is TRBV19 and J usage is TRBJ2-1, with D unclear. Trimming shortened V by 3 bases and J by 4 bases, and 10 bases separated the two germline ends. The CDR3 runs to 14 residues. From germline, CDR1 is LNHDA and CDR2 SQIVND (reference sequence). CDR3: CASSMRPSYNEQFF. The CDR3 DNA reads TGTGCCAGTAGTATGCGCCCGAGTTACAATGAGCAGTTCTTC.

The chain employs TRBV19 and TRBJ1-2; 8 bases are shared with TRBD1. The CDR3 has 16 amino acids. Germline CDR1 and CDR2: LNHDA and SQIVND (reference sequence). The V gene end was trimmed by 6 bases and the J gene end by 5 bases; junction bases not matched to a gene: 14. DNA of the CDR3: TGTGCCAGTAGAATGATCCCGGACAGGGAGGTATATGGCTACACCTTC. This gives the protein CASRMIPDREVYGYTF. Full variable domain (rest looked up from reference TRBV19 and TRBJ1-2): DGGITQSPKYLFRKEGQNVTLSCEQNLNHDAMYWYRQDPGQGLRLIYYSQIVNDFQKGDIAEGYSVSREKKESFPLTVTSAQKNPTAFYLCASRMIPDREVYGYTFGSGTRLTVV.

A few counts support this clonotype. The chain has TRBV7-9 and TRBJ2-7; D may correspond to TRBD1 or TRBD2 (5 bases each). The CDR3 covers 16 residues. CDR1 and CDR2 (germline): SEHNR, FQNEAQ (reference sequence). The V and J ends lost 3 bases and 5 bases respectively, with 20 bases between them. As DNA, the CDR3 is TGTGCCAGCAGCTTTCTCCCTCCGGGCAGGGACCACGAGCAGTACTTC. Translation: CASSFLPPGRDHEQYF.

This clonotype was observed at least ten times. The chain carries TRBV12-3 or TRBV12-4 and TRBJ2-5; tentative D call: TRBD1 (5 bases). The length of the CDR3 is 13 residues. V was cut by 5 bases and J by 1 base, with 8 bases left in between. The CDR3 DNA follows: TGTGCCAGCAGTACTGACAGCCAAGAGACCCAGTACTTC. This gives the protein CASSTDSQETQYF.

This clonotype has only a few counts. The gene calls are TRBV29-1 and TRBJ2-7, with a tentative D call TRBD2 (5 bases). The CDR3 runs 11 residues. Trimming pared 7 bases from V and 7 bases from J, leaving 14 bases between. CDR1 SQVTM and CDR2 ANQGSEA come from the germline V gene. The CDR3 sequence: CSALAPGEQYF. CDR3 DNA: TGCAGCGCCCTAGCTCCCGGGGAGCAGTACTTC.

This chain uses TRBV6-5 with TRBJ2-5, with a weak D call TRBD2 (6 bases). V gave up 3 bases and J gave up 9 bases, with 17 bases separating them. Per the germline V gene, CDR1 is MNHEY and CDR2 is SVGAGI. The CDR3 contains 14 residues. CDR3 sequence: CASSYGGLPAAQYF. The CDR3 nucleotides read TGTGCCAGCAGTTATGGGGGACTCCCTGCGGCCCAGTACTTC.